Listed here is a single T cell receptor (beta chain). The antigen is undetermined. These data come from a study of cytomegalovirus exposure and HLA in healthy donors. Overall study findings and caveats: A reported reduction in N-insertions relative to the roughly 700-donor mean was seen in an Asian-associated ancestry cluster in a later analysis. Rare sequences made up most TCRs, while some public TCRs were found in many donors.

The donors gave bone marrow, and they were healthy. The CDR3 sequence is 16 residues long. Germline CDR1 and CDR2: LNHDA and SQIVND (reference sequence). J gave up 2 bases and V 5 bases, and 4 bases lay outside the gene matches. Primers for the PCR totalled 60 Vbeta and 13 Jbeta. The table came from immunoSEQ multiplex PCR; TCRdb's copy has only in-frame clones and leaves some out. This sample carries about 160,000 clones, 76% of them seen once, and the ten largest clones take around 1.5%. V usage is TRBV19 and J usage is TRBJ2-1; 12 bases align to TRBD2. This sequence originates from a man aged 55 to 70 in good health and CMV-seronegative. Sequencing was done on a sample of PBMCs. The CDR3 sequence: CASSPWTSGAYNEQFF. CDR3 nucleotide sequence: TGTGCCAGTAGTCCCTGGACTAGCGGGGCCTACAATGAGCAGTTCTTC.